The rows below give T cell receptor beta chains drawn from one sample of a study of cytomegalovirus exposure and HLA in healthy donors. The data were produced by immunoSEQ multiplex PCR, yet TCRdb's version contains in-frame clones alone and is incomplete. This sample yields tens of thousands of clones, of which roughly 78% are seen a single time; around 10% belongs to the top ten. The sequenced sample consisted of PBMCs. These receptors were obtained from a woman aged 35 to 49 in good health and CMV-seropositive. CDR3s include the opening cysteine and the closing phenylalanine or tryptophan. A D gene is named only where the DNA matches it firmly. Clone size is stated in some rows and not others, as once, few, many or a class when expanded.

V gene	clone size	D gene	J gene	CDR3 protein	CDR3 DNA
TRBV21-1	NA	NA	TRBJ2-5	CASSKVKDSPETQYF	TGTGCCAGCAGCAAAGTTAAAGACAGCCCAGAGACCCAGTACTTC
TRBV10-3	NA	NA	TRBJ2-3	CAISTLAVKRDTQYF	TGTGCCATCAGTACTTTAGCGGTAAAAAGAGATACGCAGTATTTT
TRBV13	NA	TRBD1	TRBJ2-5	CASSLVVTGGLETQYF	TGTGCCAGCAGCTTAGTGGTTACAGGGGGGCTGGAGACCCAGTACTTC
TRBV7-8	NA	TRBD2	TRBJ2-1	CASSLAFGGTGYGSYNEQFF	TGTGCCAGCAGCTTAGCTTTCGGGGGGACGGGGTACGGCTCCTACAATGAGCAGTTCTTC
TRBV7-2	NA	NA	TRBJ1-6	CASSWGSPNSPLHF	TGTGCCAGCAGCTGGGGCAGCCCTAATTCACCCCTCCACTTT
TRBV5-1	NA	NA	TRBJ2-2	CASSLSPSNAATNTGELFF	TGCGCCAGCAGCTTGTCTCCTTCAAACGCGGCCACTAACACCGGGGAGCTGTTTTTT
TRBV19	NA	TRBD1	TRBJ1-4	CASKRDSSATNEKLFF	TGTGCCAGTAAGAGGGACAGCTCTGCAACTAATGAAAAACTGTTTTTT
TRBV14	NA	NA	TRBJ1-1	CASTRSAQGNTEAFF	TGTGCCAGCACGCGTTCCGCACAGGGGAACACTGAAGCTTTCTTT
TRBV4-1	NA	NA	TRBJ1-1	CASSQDTNTYTEAFF	TGCGCCAGCAGCCAGGACACGAACACGTATACTGAAGCTTTCTTT
TRBV30	NA	NA	TRBJ1-3	CAWSARTAGNTIYF	TGTGCCTGGAGTGCCCGGACAGCCGGAAACACCATATATTTT
TRBV30	NA	TRBD1	TRBJ1-2	CAWSVLVGGGYTF	TGTGCCTGGAGTGTACTCGTAGGGGGCGGCTACACCTTC
TRBV7-3	NA	TRBD1	TRBJ2-1	CASSPWGQGRETEYNEQFF	TGTGCCAGCAGCCCCTGGGGACAGGGAAGAGAGACGGAATACAATGAGCAGTTCTTC
TRBV29-1	NA	TRBD2	TRBJ2-1	CSETRRGNEQFF	TGCAGCGAGACAAGGCGGGGGAATGAGCAGTTCTTC
TRBV6-1	few	NA	TRBJ2-1	CASNGWTSFYNEQFF	TGTGCCAGCAATGGTTGGACATCCTTTTACAATGAGCAGTTCTTC
TRBV11-2	many	NA	TRBJ1-1	CASSLVPGGLAFF	TGTGCCAGCAGCTTAGTCCCCGGGGGGCTAGCTTTCTTT
TRBV6-4	NA	NA	TRBJ1-5	CASRENSDRYNQPQHF	TGTGCCAGCAGAGAGAACTCTGACAGGTACAATCAGCCCCAGCATTTT
TRBV10-3	once	NA	TRBJ2-1	CAISVAGAGNEQFF	TGTGCCATCAGTGTCGCGGGGGCAGGGAATGAGCAGTTCTTC
TRBV6-5	NA	TRBD1	TRBJ1-5	CASTSTGSANQPQHF	TGTGCCAGCACCTCGACAGGGAGCGCCAATCAGCCCCAGCATTTT
TRBV15	few	NA	TRBJ1-3	CATSRAPQGTSGNTIYF	TGTGCCACCAGCAGAGCCCCTCAGGGGACCTCTGGAAACACCATATATTTT
TRBV19	few	NA	TRBJ1-2	CASSTPGKNGDGYTF	TGTGCCAGTAGTACCCCAGGGAAGAATGGCGATGGCTACACCTTC
TRBV7-3	once	NA	TRBJ1-6	CASSLGTRPGSPLHF	TGTGCCAGCAGCCTTGGGACTAGGCCGGGATCACCCCTCCACTTT
TRBV14	NA	NA	TRBJ2-7	CASSQDGWYEQYF	TGTGCCAGCAGCCAAGACGGGTGGTACGAGCAGTACTTC
TRBV15	few	TRBD1	TRBJ2-1	CATSGQGQGWSEQFF	TGTGCCACCAGCGGGCAAGGACAGGGGTGGAGTGAGCAGTTCTTC
TRBV7-9	once	NA	TRBJ1-1	CASSLDQGFIPEAFF	TGTGCCAGCAGCTTAGATCAGGGGTTTATCCCTGAAGCTTTCTTT
TRBV7-9	NA	TRBD1	TRBJ2-3	CASSLPSMGQAHTQYF	TGTGCCAGCAGCTTACCCTCAATGGGACAGGCGCATACGCAGTATTTT
TRBV18	few	NA	TRBJ1-1	CASSRDREGNTEAFF	TGTGCCAGCTCACGGGACCGGGAGGGGAACACTGAAGCTTTCTTT
TRBV6-1	NA	TRBD1	TRBJ2-5	CASSAIPGQGQETQYF	TGTGCCAGCAGTGCAATACCGGGACAGGGACAAGAGACCCAGTACTTC